This T cell receptor (beta chain) was found in a study of blood T cell repertoires in COVID-19 (dated by TCRdb to 2018 to 2021). For the study in its entirety: Samples covering the acute and convalescent phases of COVID-19 were provided by collaborators in the United States, Italy and Spain. The prospective study material was composed of cDNA or gDNA derived from T cells, B-cell-depleted T cells, or PBMCs. Subjects who had been exposed to COVID-19, were actively infected with it, or had recovered from it provided the deeply sampled blood TCRbeta repertoires that made up the dataset. A freely available public database, intended as a resource for researchers studying the immune response to SARS-CoV-2, is where the repertoires were released. The samples were drawn from the first 160 participants of the ongoing ImmuneRACE study and from 1,254 subjects provided by 6 global collaborators. Nearly every sample came with metadata listing a de-identified subject ID, COVID-19 status, age in years and sex. Where available, HLA class I and class II types were obtained from metadata supplied by the sample provider rather than from assay-based typing.

What the authors observed across the whole study: The quantity of clinical and demographic metadata differed by source and by participant and was supplied without curation.

The immunoSEQ Assay, a bias-controlled multiplex PCR, was used to amplify TCRbeta CDR3 regions from genomic DNA. Processing in the source paper ran as follows. The number of nucleated cells in each sample was estimated from the amplification of reference gene primers within the assay. Sequence reads were collapsed and filtered to measure the absolute abundance of every unique TCRbeta CDR3 rearrangement. Productive Simpson clonality was computed per sample as the square root of Simpson's diversity index over productive rearrangements. What TCRdb holds here is the immuneACCESS table cut down to in-frame rearrangements. Part of the clones is not present; checked against another copy, under half of the missing clones reflect an unresolved V gene, and the others are unexplained. V, J and clone size are taken as reported in that table, and D and trimming were inferred from the DNA itself. The sample records 250,000 to 350,000 clones, around 84% of which are singletons. More than 1.4% of the sample lies in the top ten.

In the case of this clone: What this receptor recognizes is not known. Base qualities are not provided; no much larger clone lies one nucleotide away.

One collaborating source in Seattle enrolled patients while the patients were actively infected and followed the patients over time throughout the course of disease. Whole blood was collected in K2EDTA tubes by collaborating institutions according to the institutions' own protocols. For TCRbeta analysis, collaborators shipped samples as frozen whole blood, isolated PBMCs, or DNA extracted from either of those sample types. The clonotype was recovered from a human donor with COVID-19, enrolled during active disease. The donor label of this sample is uncertain. The material sequenced was peripheral blood.

The CDR3 has the sequence CASSRGRAYNEQFF. The sequenced DNA is TGTGCCAGTAGTAGGGGGAGGGCTTACAATGAGCAGTTCTTC. This chain joins TRBV19 to TRBJ2-1, and 7 junction bases match TRBD2. CDR1 and CDR2, per the germline V gene (reference sequence), are LNHDA and SQIVND. For this chain, trimming is 4 bases at the V end and 4 bases at the J end, and the number of junction bases without a gene match is 4. The CDR3 holds 14 amino acids from the cysteine to the phenylalanine. CDR3 DNA only is kept here, 42 bases in frame from base 1.